This T cell receptor (beta chain) derives from a study of blood T cell repertoires in COVID-19. Turning to the study itself: PBMCs, B-cell-depleted T cells, or T cells provided the cDNA or gDNA that made up the material.

Enrolled through a virtual design, the participants were between roughly 18 and 90 years of age and came from fewer than 30 US areas. Membership in each cohort depended on participant-reported clinical history. The CDR3 is 15 amino acids. Germline loops: CDR1 SNHLY, CDR2 FYNNEI. With V trimmed by 7 bases and J by 4 bases, 10 bases remained unmatched. Generated by immunoSEQ multiplex PCR, the TCRdb table keeps only in-frame clones and is missing some. The sample shows nearly 200,000 clones, approximately 83% of them seen only once. The V call is TRBV2, the J call TRBJ1-3, with 7 bases aligning to TRBD1. The sample was PBMCs or T cells enriched from blood (not recorded which). This clonotype originated in a man aged 35 to 55 who had recovered from COVID-19. CDR3 coding DNA: TGTGCCAGCATAGTCACGACAGGGTACGGAAACACCATATATTTT. Protein product: CASIVTTGYGNTIYF.